Below, one T cell receptor beta chain is given with its context. These data originate in a study of response to subunit inactivated influenza vaccine. In TCRdb, the RT-PCR reads were re-called with MiXCR into one record per CDR3 protein. The sample gives over 800,000 distinct CDR3 sequences, 20% to 25% of which show up once; about 9.4% is in the top ten. Sequences were derived from PBMCs from blood, sampled roughly 5 days after vaccination. This clonotype was sampled from a middle-aged man who received an inactivated influenza vaccine.

The CDR3 region has the DNA TGCAGTGCTGGGGGGAAATCTAGCGGTAGCTCCTACGAGCAGTACTTC. It yields the protein CSAGGKSSGSSYEQYF. The chain recombines TRBV20-1 with TRBJ2-7, with 7 bases aligning to TRBD2. Looked up from germline, CDR1 is DFQATT and CDR2 is SNEGSKA (reference sequence). The CDR3 is made up of 16 amino acids. Trimming took 5 bases from V and 0 from J; bases not matched to a gene: 13.